This T cell receptor (beta chain) derives from a study of T cell responses to AZD1222 COVID-19 vaccine. In regard to this clone: Its antigen is not identified.

The assay was immunoSEQ multiplex PCR, and TCRdb's table has in-frame clones only and misses some. The sample consists of tens of thousands of clones, 70% to 90% of them appearing once. Study-wide results and limits: There were vaccine-associated CD4 TCRs across spike, dominant at 160-218 and 743-854. The number of AZD1222 recipients seropositive at baseline was only five or six.

This specimen consisted of peripheral blood, obtained 28 days after the second AZD1222 dose. The sequence came from an adult who received the AZD1222 COVID-19 vaccine.

The CDR3 DNA is TGTGCCAGCAGGACCGGGGGAGCGCCCCAGCATTTT. Translating gives CASRTGGAPQHF. V and J are TRBV12-3 or TRBV12-4 and TRBJ1-5; possibly TRBD1 for D (5 bases). V was shortened by 6 bases and J by 9 bases, with 12 bases between the two germline ends. There are 12 residues in the CDR3.